Listed here are 23 T cell receptor beta chains from one sample, sequenced in a study of CD8+ T cells in alopecia areata. RNA was isolated and reverse transcribed to cDNA, the sequencing template. Here immunoSEQ multiplex PCR was the method, and the copy in TCRdb shows in-frame clones only, minus some. Among some 160,000 clones, 55% to 75% were seen once, and the ten largest hold around 0.91%. Treatment in this sample: oral pan-JAK inhibitor, 5-10 mg twice daily. Sequenced here: CD4+ T cells sorted from blood, sampled at week 4, from a patient treated with tofacitinib. Every receptor here comes from a human donor with alopecia areata.

The chain joins TRBV9 to TRBJ2-7, with 8 nucleotides matching TRBD1. The CDR3 has 15 amino acids. Germline V CDR1 and CDR2: SGDLS, YYNGEE. Trimming took 4 bases from V and 3 from J; bases not matched to a gene: 9. CDR3 in amino acids: CASSLRTGWFYEQYF. The CDR3 bases are TGTGCCAGCAGCTTACGGACAGGGTGGTTCTACGAGCAGTACTTC.

The genes are TRBV2 and TRBJ1-1; tentative D call: TRBD1 (6 bases). This CDR3 has 15 residues. V gave up 10 bases and J gave up 1 base, with 19 bases separating them. The germline V gene has CDR1 SNHLY and CDR2 FYNNEI. The CDR3 DNA reads TGTGCCATTCAGGGGACGGGAGCTTCGAACACTGAAGCTTTCTTT. It specifies CAIQGTGASNTEAFF.

In this sample, this clone turned up a few times. The chain carries TRBV7-2 and TRBJ1-4; D unclear. The V and J ends lost 4 bases and 7 bases respectively, with 19 bases between them. The CDR3 length is 16 residues. Germline-derived CDR1 and CDR2 are SGHTA and FQGNSA. CDR3 nucleotides: TGTGCCAGCAGCTACCTACAAGTATTGCGGCCTGAAAAACTGTTTTTT. It yields the protein CASSYLQVLRPEKLFF.

V and J are TRBV5-1 and TRBJ2-3, with TRBD1 identical over 9 bases. This CDR3 region has 14 residues. J lost 5 bases, V lost 3 bases, and 4 bases had no gene match. Looked up from germline, CDR1 is SGHRS and CDR2 is YFSETQ. This chain's CDR3 is CASSSTGGGDTQYF. The CDR3 DNA follows: TGCGCCAGCAGCTCTACAGGGGGCGGAGATACGCAGTATTTT.

The chain employs TRBV19 and TRBJ1-2; TRBD1 agrees at 7 bases. This CDR3 region has 13 residues. Unmatched junction bases numbered 3, after V lost 6 bases and J lost 2 bases. In germline, CDR1 is LNHDA, CDR2 SQIVND (reference sequence). The CDR3 is CASSQQGNYGYTF. The CDR3 nucleotides read TGTGCCAGTAGCCAACAGGGGAACTATGGCTACACCTTC.

This chain joins TRBV28 and TRBJ2-2; D gene unclear. This CDR3 spans 12 amino acids. Germline lookup yields CDR1 MDHEN and CDR2 SYDVKM. V shed 8 bases and J shed 10 bases, with 14 bases lying between them. The CDR3 DNA sequence: TGTGCCAGCGCCGGCAATACGGCGGAGCTGTTTTTT. Protein product: CASAGNTAELFF.

The chain employs TRBV30 and TRBJ1-3; D ambiguous. The CDR3 totals 14 residues. V lost 0 bases, J lost 1 base, and 7 bases lay in between. Germline CDR1 and CDR2: GTSNPN and SVGIG (reference sequence). The CDR3 region is CAWSVPPSGNTIYF. The CDR3 region has the DNA TGTGCCTGGAGTGTACCTCCATCTGGAAACACCATATATTTT.

The chain combines TRBV9 with TRBJ2-7, with TRBD1 matching over 7 bases. This CDR3 has 15 amino acids. Germline CDR1 reads SGDLS; CDR2 reads YYNGEE. With V trimmed by 0 bases and J by 3 bases, 6 bases remained unmatched. The DNA for the CDR3 is TGTGCCAGCAGCGTAGAGGGGGCGCCCATCTACGAGCAGTACTTC. Encoded protein: CASSVEGAPIYEQYF. The full variable domain, completed using reference TRBV9 and TRBJ2-7, is DSGVTQTPKHLITATGQRVTLRCSPRSGDLSVYWYQQSLDQGLQFLIQYYNGEERAKGNILERFSAQQFPDLHSELNLSSLELGDSALYFCASSVEGAPIYEQYFGPGTRLTVT.

J is TRBJ1-4 and V is TRBV30; D gene uncertain. This CDR3 has 15 residues. Germline assignment: CDR1 GTSNPN and CDR2 SVGIG (reference sequence). Between the trimmed V and J ends, which lost 2 bases and 0 bases, there was a span of 10 bases. The CDR3 DNA is TGTGCCTGGAGTCGAGGACTTGCAACTAATGAAAAACTGTTTTTT. Amino acids: CAWSRGLATNEKLFF.

A few counts support this clone. J is TRBJ1-6 and V is TRBV30, with D perhaps matching TRBD1 (5 bases). The CDR3 length is 15 residues. Trimming shortened V by 4 bases and J by 10 bases, and 20 bases separated the two germline ends. Germline CDR1 is GTSNPN and CDR2 is SVGIG (reference sequence). The CDR3 bases are TGTGCCTGGACCCACTCTTCGGGGAGGGGATCACCCCTCCACTTT. Its protein is CAWTHSSGRGSPLHF.

This clone was picked up a small number of times. The chain links TRBV7-2 to TRBJ1-2; 7 bases map to TRBD1. The germline V gene has CDR1 SGHTA and CDR2 FQGNSA. The CDR3 loop spans 13 amino acids. Trimming removed 5 bases from V and 5 bases from J; junction bases left unmatched: 5. The CDR3 region is CASSPRTGYGYTF. DNA for the CDR3: TGTGCCAGCAGCCCCCGGACAGGTTATGGCTACACCTTC. Combining the CDR3 with reference TRBV7-2 and TRBJ1-2 gives the whole variable domain GAGVSQSPSNKVTEKGKDVELRCDPISGHTALYWYRQSLGQGLEFLIYFQGNSAPDKSGLPSDRFSAERTGGSVSTLTIQRTQQEDSAVYLCASSPRTGYGYTFGSGTRLTVV.

The rearrangement joins TRBV19 to TRBJ1-1; no clear D gene. Trimming pared 1 base from V and 0 bases from J, leaving 6 bases between. Looked up from germline, CDR1 is LNHDA and CDR2 is SQIVND (reference sequence). This CDR3 has 14 amino acids. CDR3 protein: CASSIGVMNTEAFF. The DNA for the CDR3 is TGTGCCAGTAGTATAGGCGTAATGAACACTGAAGCTTTCTTT.

The chain carries TRBV7-9 and TRBJ2-1; possibly TRBD1 for D (6 bases). This CDR3 spans 16 amino acids. Germline V lookup: CDR1 SEHNR, CDR2 FQNEAQ (reference sequence). V lost 5 bases and J lost 0, with 14 bases in between. As DNA, the CDR3 is TGTGCCAGCAGCCCCAGGGGCAGTAGCTCCTACAATGAGCAGTTCTTC. Protein: CASSPRGSSSYNEQFF.

J is TRBJ2-3 and V is TRBV29-1; D might be TRBD1 (5 bases). CDR3 size: 13 residues. From germline, CDR1 is SQVTM and CDR2 ANQGSEA. V shed 3 bases and J shed 2 bases, with 9 bases lying between them. CDR3 protein: CSVEEGATDTQYF. CDR3 DNA sequence: TGCAGCGTTGAGGAAGGGGCCACAGATACGCAGTATTTT.

This clone was counted a single time. The chain couples TRBV7-8 to TRBJ1-4, with TRBD1 as a possible D gene (6 bases). This CDR3 has 15 residues. The V gene lost 0 bases and the J gene lost 8 bases, with 13 bases spanning the gap. The V gene's germline CDR1 is SGHVS and CDR2 FQNEAQ. CDR3 sequence: CASSLASGELEKLFF. The CDR3 DNA reads as TGTGCCAGCAGCTTAGCGTCAGGGGAACTCGAAAAACTGTTTTTT.

The V call is TRBV11-3, the J call TRBJ2-5, with D possibly matching TRBD1 (6 bases). The length of the CDR3 is 16 residues. Germline V gene data show CDR1 as SGHNT and CDR2 as YENEEA. The V gene lost 4 bases and the J gene lost 4 bases, with 19 bases spanning the gap. The CDR3 here is CASSSPFQGRPETQYF. In nucleotides, the CDR3 is TGTGCCAGCAGCTCCCCCTTCCAGGGGAGACCAGAGACCCAGTACTTC.

This clone was counted a few times. In the same sample, other DNA sequences code for this CDR3. The rearrangement links TRBV6-1 to TRBJ2-5; D perhaps matches TRBD2 (5 bases). The V gene lost 6 bases and the J gene lost 0 bases, with 8 bases spanning the gap. The CDR3 consists of 13 residues. Looked up from germline, CDR1 is MNHNS and CDR2 is SASEGT. CDR3 nucleotides: TGTGCCAGCAGCCAGGACTACCAAGAGACCCAGTACTTC. Protein product: CASSQDYQETQYF.

This chain links TRBV29-1 with TRBJ1-2; D remains unclear. Germline V gene sequence: CDR1 SQVTM, CDR2 ANQGSEA. The CDR3 consists of 11 residues. With 7 bases removed from V and 4 bases from J, the gap between germline ends came to 10 bases. The CDR3 coding sequence is TGCAGCGCTGCTTACGGCTATGGCTACACCTTC. Its protein product is CSAAYGYGYTF. Using reference TRBV29-1 and TRBJ1-2 for the parts outside the CDR3, the full variable domain is SAVISQKPSRDICQRGTSLTIQCQVDSQVTMMFWYRQQPGQSLTLIATANQGSEATYESGFVIDKFPISRPNLTFSTLTVSNMSPEDSSIYLCSAAYGYGYTFGSGTRLTVV.

V and J are TRBV7-2 and TRBJ2-1; D might be TRBD1 or TRBD2, each matching 5 bases. V was shortened by 4 bases and J by 13 bases, with 17 bases between the two germline ends. Germline V gene sequence: CDR1 SGHTA, CDR2 FQGNSA. The CDR3 is 13 residues long. CDR3 coding DNA: TGTGCCAGCAGCTCCACGACCAGGGAGCAACAGTTCTTC. Translating gives CASSSTTREQQFF.

This clone was seen only a few times. The chain combines TRBV11-2 with TRBJ2-3; 8 nucleotides match TRBD2. The CDR3 sequence is 15 residues long. The V and J ends lost 4 bases and 2 bases, in that order; junction bases with no gene match: 5. Per the germline V gene, CDR1 is SGHAT and CDR2 is FQNNGV. Here the CDR3 reads CASSSGGGHTDTQYF. CDR3 sequence (DNA): TGTGCCAGCAGCTCAGGCGGGGGGCACACAGATACGCAGTATTTT.

The rearrangement uses TRBV29-1 and TRBJ1-4; D is undetermined. V lost 2 bases, J lost 0 bases, and 4 bases lay in between. The CDR3 covers 13 residues. In germline, CDR1 is SQVTM, CDR2 ANQGSEA. CDR3 coding DNA: TGCAGCGTTGAAATTGCAACTAATGAAAAACTGTTTTTT. It is translated as CSVEIATNEKLFF.

The chain combines TRBV9 with TRBJ2-2, with TRBD1 matching over 7 bases. CDR3 length: 16 residues. Germline V gene data show CDR1 as SGDLS and CDR2 as YYNGEE. V was clipped by 6 bases and J by 1 base; unmatched bases: 9. CDR3: CASILSRTGNTGELFF. CDR3 DNA sequence: TGTGCCAGCATCCTGTCGAGGACAGGGAACACCGGGGAGCTGTTTTTT.

This clone was counted at least ten times. The chain combines TRBV7-8 with TRBJ2-6; 10 bases match TRBD1. Unmatched junction bases numbered 7, after V lost 5 bases and J lost 0 bases. Germline V CDR1 and CDR2: SGHVS, FQNEAQ. The CDR3 has 18 amino acids. CDR3 protein: CASSPRDRGLSGANVLTF. CDR3 sequence (DNA): TGTGCCAGCAGCCCCCGGGACAGGGGCCTCTCTGGGGCCAACGTCCTGACTTTC.